This T cell receptor beta chain was sequenced for a study of spatial heterogeneity in lung cancer. Background on the study: Consistent detection of more beta-chain than alpha-chain sequences was observed. Findings and caveats of the study: Counts of expanded alpha and beta TCRs within tumors tracked the tumor nonsynonymous mutation count.

TCRdb used MiXCR to reprocess the 5' RACE reads, holding one entry per CDR3 protein. The sample lists around 1,800 distinct CDR3 sequences; around 5% were seen once. This CDR3 comprises 15 residues. Trimming stripped 2 bases from V and 2 bases from J, with 10 bases between. The germline V gene has CDR1 SGHAT and CDR2 FQNNGV. Time point here: sample taken at primary tumor resection. By share, this clonotype counts as medium-sized. What it binds is not known. The chain employs TRBV11-2 and TRBJ2-1, with D tentatively TRBD2 (5 bases). Sequences were derived from lung tumor tissue, sampled at surgery. This clonotype originated in a male donor with early-stage non-small cell lung cancer. The CDR3 nucleotides are TGTGCCAGCAGCTTATCCCCGGGGACCTACAATGAGCAGTTCTTC. It specifies CASSLSPGTYNEQFF.